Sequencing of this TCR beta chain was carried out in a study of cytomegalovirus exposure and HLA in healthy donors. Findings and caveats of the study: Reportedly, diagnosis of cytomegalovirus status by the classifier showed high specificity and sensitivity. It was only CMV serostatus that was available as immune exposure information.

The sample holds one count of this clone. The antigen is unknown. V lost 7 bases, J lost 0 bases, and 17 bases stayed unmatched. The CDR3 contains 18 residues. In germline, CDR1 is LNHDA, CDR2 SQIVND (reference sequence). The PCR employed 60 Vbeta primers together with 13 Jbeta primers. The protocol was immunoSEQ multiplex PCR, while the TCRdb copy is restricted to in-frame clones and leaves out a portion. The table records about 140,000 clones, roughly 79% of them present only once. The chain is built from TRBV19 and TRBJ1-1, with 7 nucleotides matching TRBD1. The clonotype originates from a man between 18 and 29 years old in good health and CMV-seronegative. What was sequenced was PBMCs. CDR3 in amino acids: CASNTDRVGLGMNTEAFF. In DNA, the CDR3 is TGTGCCAGTAACACCGACAGGGTGGGTTTGGGCATGAACACTGAAGCTTTCTTT. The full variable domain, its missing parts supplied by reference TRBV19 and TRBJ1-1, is DGGITQSPKYLFRKEGQNVTLSCEQNLNHDAMYWYRQDPGQGLRLIYYSQIVNDFQKGDIAEGYSVSREKKESFPLTVTSAQKNPTAFYLCASNTDRVGLGMNTEAFFGQGTRLTVV.